The 22 T cell receptor beta chains below all came from one sample that was sequenced in a study of long-term antiretroviral therapy in people with HIV. Survey-level resolution applied to immunoSEQ assay v3.0. Using immunoSEQ multiplex PCR, the repertoire was profiled, and TCRdb retains in-frame clones only, with some absent. The sample has fewer than 45,000 clones, 85% seen once. The input for sequencing was unsorted PBMCs, taken 2.7 to 2.9 years before starting antiretroviral therapy. These TCRs come from a woman aged 25 to 45 with HIV.

This clone was recorded only once. V is TRBV11-2 and J is TRBJ2-7; D uncertain. CDR1 is SGHAT and CDR2 is FQNNGV in the germline V gene. The CDR3 is made up of 12 amino acids. Trimming took off 5 bases at V and 2 bases at J, with 7 bases between the two ends. The CDR3 region is CASSPLTYEQYF. CDR3 bases: TGTGCCAGCAGCCCTCTGACCTACGAGCAGTACTTC.

V gene TRBV4-1 combines with J gene TRBJ1-5, with D possibly being TRBD1 (6 bases). The V gene lost 6 bases and the J gene lost 4 bases, with 19 bases spanning the gap. The CDR3 length is 16 residues. CDR1 is MGHRA, CDR2 YSYEKL, per germline. The CDR3 region is CASSPGTNGANQPQHF. Here the CDR3 DNA reads TGCGCCAGCAGTCCCGGGACAAATGGCGCAAATCAGCCCCAGCATTTT.

The V and J genes are TRBV15 and TRBJ2-5, with no clear D. CDR1 and CDR2 from the germline V gene are LNHNV and YYDKDF (reference sequence). The V end was cut by 1 base, the J end by 0 bases, with 9 bases between. The CDR3 loop spans 15 amino acids. CDR3 in DNA: TGTGCCACCAGCAGAGCAGACCTGAACCAAGAGACCCAGTACTTC. Translated, it gives CATSRADLNQETQYF.

The rearrangement links TRBV27 to TRBJ1-4; 10 bases are shared with TRBD1. Trimming removed 6 bases from V and 3 bases from J; junction bases left unmatched: 4. The CDR3 totals 15 residues. The germline CDR1 and CDR2 sequences are MNHEY and SMNVEV (reference sequence). This CDR3 reads CASRRQGAANEKLFF. In DNA, the CDR3 is TGTGCCAGCAGGAGACAGGGGGCGGCTAATGAAAAACTGTTTTTT.

The chain joins TRBV7-8 to TRBJ2-5; D might be TRBD1 (6 bases). In germline, CDR1 is SGHVS, CDR2 FQNEAQ. V was shortened by 1 base and J by 5 bases, with 14 bases between the two germline ends. This CDR3 has 15 residues. The CDR3 DNA follows: TGTGCCAGCAGCTTAGGTGGCAGGGGAGTTGAGACCCAGTACTTC. The encoded protein is CASSLGGRGVETQYF.

This clone was seen a few times. The V call is TRBV5-1, the J call TRBJ1-1; D perhaps matches TRBD1 (6 bases). The CDR3 contains 13 residues. Per the germline V gene, CDR1 is SGHRS and CDR2 is YFSETQ. V gave up 4 bases and J gave up 9 bases, with 16 bases separating them. Written as DNA, the CDR3 is TGCGCCAGCAGCGTCATACCGGGACACCAAGCTTTCTTT. This translates into CASSVIPGHQAFF.

There are a few counts of this clone. The V and J genes are TRBV5-1 and TRBJ2-7; 8 bases fit TRBD2. The CDR3 sequence is 14 residues long. Germline trimming cut 7 bases from V and 6 bases from J; bases unmatched to any gene: 12. The germline gives CDR1 SGHRS, CDR2 YFSETQ. CDR3 sequence (DNA): TGCGCCAGCCGACTAGCGTCAGACTACGGCGAGCAGTACTTC. This encodes CASRLASDYGEQYF.

This chain joins TRBV29-1 and TRBJ1-2; D is unclear. Germline V gene lookup returns CDR1 SQVTM and CDR2 ANQGSEA. The CDR3 sequence is 13 residues long. V was trimmed by 0 bases and J by 2 bases, leaving 7 bases between them. CDR3 DNA sequence: TGCAGCGTTGAAGATCCCATAAACTATGGCTACACCTTC. It is translated as CSVEDPINYGYTF.

The chain links TRBV11-3 to TRBJ2-2, with D uncertain. This CDR3 has 17 residues. The germline V gene has CDR1 SGHNT and CDR2 YENEEA. V dropped 0 bases and J dropped 3 bases, with 14 bases sitting between them. The CDR3 loop reads CASSLEFAGLDTGELFF. The DNA for the CDR3 is TGTGCCAGCAGCTTAGAGTTTGCTGGCCTCGACACCGGGGAGCTGTTTTTT.

V and J are TRBV18 and TRBJ1-1; D uncertain. CDR3 length: 15 amino acids. V lost 2 bases, J lost 1 base, and 11 bases lay in between. Germline-derived CDR1 and CDR2 are KGHSH and LQKENI. The CDR3 DNA reads as TGTGCCAGCTCACCATCCGCATTTGAGAACACTGAAGCTTTCTTT. Protein product: CASSPSAFENTEAFF.

The chain carries TRBV5-1 and TRBJ1-1; D remains unclear. This CDR3 contains 13 residues. Between the trimmed V and J ends, which lost 1 base and 7 bases, there was a span of 11 bases. Germline V gene lookup returns CDR1 SGHRS and CDR2 YFSETQ. CDR3 in amino acids: CASSLIGSSEAFF. The CDR3 nucleotides read TGCGCCAGCAGCTTGATCGGGTCAAGTGAAGCTTTCTTT.

The chain combines TRBV7-8 with TRBJ2-1; the D gene is possibly TRBD2 (6 bases). The CDR3 extends over 14 amino acids. Germline V gene data show CDR1 as SGHVS and CDR2 as FQNEAQ. V was cut by 8 bases and J by 5 bases, with 16 bases left in between. The CDR3 DNA is TGTGCCAGCCACGATTTCGCGGGAAACAATGAGCAGTTCTTC. Translated, it gives CASHDFAGNNEQFF. Together with reference TRBV7-8 and TRBJ2-1, the CDR3 gives the full variable domain: GAGVSQSPRYKVAKRGQDVALRCDPISGHVSLFWYQQALGQGPEFLTYFQNEAQLDKSGLPSDRFFAERPEGSVSTLKIQRTQQEDSAVYLCASHDFAGNNEQFFGPGTRLTVL.

This clone appeared a few times. V is TRBV7-8 and J is TRBJ1-5, with no clear D. CDR1 is SGHVS, CDR2 FQNEAQ, per germline. Trimming removed 2 bases from V and 0 bases from J, with 8 bases in between. The CDR3 totals 15 residues. CDR3: CASSLNRDSNQPQHF. CDR3 in DNA: TGTGCCAGCAGCTTAAACCGAGATAGCAATCAGCCCCAGCATTTT.

This clone has a handful of counts. V gene TRBV19 combines with J gene TRBJ1-2; unclear D gene. Trimming took off 8 bases at V and 5 bases at J, with 18 bases between the two ends. This CDR3 is built from 14 residues. From germline, CDR1 is LNHDA and CDR2 SQIVND (reference sequence). The CDR3 reads CASHPLEHSYGYTF. As DNA, the CDR3 is TGTGCCAGTCACCCTCTAGAGCATTCTTATGGCTACACCTTC.

This clone has more than one count but fewer than ten. The chain couples TRBV6-1 to TRBJ2-3; 14 nucleotides line up with TRBD2. This CDR3 is 15 amino acids long. Per germline, CDR1 MNHNS and CDR2 SASEGT. The ends lost 4 bases at V and 4 bases at J; junction bases unmatched: 1. The CDR3 loop reads CASSGLAGGPDTQYF. The CDR3 region has the DNA TGTGCCAGCAGTGGACTAGCGGGGGGGCCAGATACGCAGTATTTT.

This clone was detected only a few times. The genes are TRBV30 and TRBJ1-5; D gene ambiguous. The V gene lost 5 bases and the J gene lost 2 bases, with 10 bases spanning the gap. In germline, CDR1 is GTSNPN, CDR2 SVGIG (reference sequence). The CDR3 sequence is 13 residues long. In DNA, the CDR3 is TGTGCCTGGGCGTTAGATGGCAATCAGCCCCAGCATTTT. It encodes CAWALDGNQPQHF.

J is TRBJ2-7 and V is TRBV19; the match to TRBD1 covers 9 bases. The CDR3 spans 13 residues. Unmatched junction bases numbered 5, after V lost 9 bases and J lost 2 bases. Germline values: CDR1 LNHDA, CDR2 SQIVND (reference sequence). The CDR3 loop is CASRGQGTYEQYF. For the CDR3, the DNA is TGTGCCAGCCGGGGACAGGGTACCTACGAGCAGTACTTC.

The chain couples TRBV2 to TRBJ2-5; D perhaps matches TRBD1 (6 bases). Germline CDR1 and CDR2: SNHLY and FYNNEI. The CDR3 is made up of 18 amino acids. V lost 4 bases, J lost 4 bases, and 25 bases lay in between. The chain's CDR3 is CASSGSRVNARGRETQYF. The CDR3 region has the DNA TGTGCCAGCAGTGGGTCCCGCGTCAATGCCAGGGGTCGAGAGACCCAGTACTTC.

This sequence joins TRBV4-2 and TRBJ2-5; 10 bases match TRBD2. This CDR3 is 18 amino acids long. V shed 0 bases and J 5 bases; nucleotides not matched to a gene: 12. From germline, CDR1 is LGHNA and CDR2 YNFKEQ. CDR3 protein: CASSQEGVTSGDSETQYF. DNA of the CDR3: TGTGCCAGCAGCCAAGAAGGGGTAACTAGCGGGGATTCGGAGACCCAGTACTTC.

The V and J genes are TRBV14 and TRBJ1-3; 7 nucleotides align to TRBD1. This CDR3 contains 15 residues. With V trimmed by 1 base and J by 4 bases, 4 bases remained unmatched. Germline V lookup: CDR1 SGHDN, CDR2 FVKESK. The CDR3, as DNA: TGTGCCAGCAGCCAAGGACAGGGTGGGGGAAACACCATATATTTT. Translation gives CASSQGQGGGNTIYF.

This clone showed up just a few times. The V gene is TRBV2, the J gene TRBJ2-5; D is ambiguous. CDR3 length: 17 amino acids. Germline lookup yields CDR1 SNHLY and CDR2 FYNNEI. Trimming pared 2 bases from V and 5 bases from J, leaving 21 bases between. The CDR3 is CASSESLVGTERETQYF. Written as DNA, the CDR3 is TGTGCCAGCAGTGAATCTTTAGTTGGCACAGAGAGGGAGACCCAGTACTTC.

V and J are TRBV6-1 and TRBJ1-3; D is ambiguous. This CDR3 has 12 amino acids. V dropped 9 bases and J dropped 3 bases, with 9 bases sitting between them. CDR1 is MNHNS, CDR2 SASEGT, per germline. The CDR3 here is CASNDVGNTIYF. The CDR3 coding sequence is TGTGCCAGTAATGACGTTGGAAACACCATATATTTT.